The present T cell receptor (beta chain) was sequenced within a study of T-cell reconstitution after alpha-beta-depleted transplantation in children (dated by TCRdb to between 2015 and 2016). Study-level background: Using TCR repertoire profiling, the study quantitatively followed how T-cell immune reconstitution unfolded in children after TCRalphabeta/CD19-depleted allogeneic hematopoietic cell transplantation.

This clonotype was observed a few times. This clone's antigen is unknown. One base away there is no much larger clone; base qualities are not given. The library was prepared using PCR. The instrument was an Illumina HiSeq 2500. Molecular barcoding was employed in the preparation of TCR libraries, with unique molecular identifiers being used to normalize TCRbeta repertoire quantification. TCRdb took the public reads, trimmed them with fastp at Q25, ran MiXCR for clone calling and kept in-frame beta chains. Under each unique CDR3 protein, matching rows form one entry showing the most common genes and DNA. The sample table records some 550,000 distinct CDR3 sequences; around 20% of these occur just once. The ten largest clones capture over 3% of the sample. Including the terminal cysteine and phenylalanine, the CDR3 comprises 12 residues. Just the 36-base CDR3 DNA is kept, in frame starting at base 1. The germline V gene (reference sequence) provides CDR1 MNHEY and CDR2 SMNVEV. The junction shows trimming of 8 bases on V and 2 bases on J, plus 8 bases between the germline ends.

This clonotype originated in a human donor who donated a stem cell graft to a child with acute lymphoblastic leukemia. This sample comprised PBMCs from the stem cell graft donor, obtained from the stem cell graft. The chain was built from TRBV27 and TRBJ2-3; a tentative D match to TRBD1 spans 5 bases. The CDR3 reads CASPTATDTQYF. The nucleotide sequence reads TGTGCCAGCCCGACAGCCACAGATACGCAGTATTTT.